What follows are 10 T cell receptor beta chains derived from one specimen sequenced in a study of CD8 T cells in ankylosing spondylitis. TCRdb re-called the 5' RACE reads through MiXCR, storing one row per CDR3 protein. This sample has 300,000 to 350,000 distinct CDR3 sequences, with under 25% found just once. Specimen: blood, either unsorted or a sorted T cell fraction (not recorded which). These receptors all stem from a female donor with ankylosing spondylitis or in good health (not recorded which).

The chain joins TRBV3-1 to TRBJ2-3; the D gene is possibly TRBD1 (6 bases). The CDR3 extends over 16 amino acids. V was trimmed by 3 bases and J by 1 base, leaving 14 bases between them. Per the germline V gene, CDR1 is LGHDT and CDR2 is YNNKEL (reference sequence). CDR3 coding DNA: TGTGCCAGCAGCCACATCGGACAGCTGGGCACAGATACGCAGTATTTT. As protein: CASSHIGQLGTDTQYF.

This clonotype was seen only a few times. The chain is built from TRBV6-1 and TRBJ2-5; 7 bases agree with TRBD1. There are 13 residues in the CDR3. V gave up 6 bases and J gave up 1 base; unmatched junction bases: 2. Germline V lookup: CDR1 MNHNS, CDR2 SASEGT. CDR3 coding DNA: TGTGCCAGCAGGGCAGGGGGCCAAGAGACCCAGTACTTC. Encoded protein: CASRAGGQETQYF.

This clonotype was observed a handful of times. The rearrangement links TRBV6-1 to TRBJ2-3; 7 nucleotides line up with TRBD2. Germline CDR1 reads MNHNS; CDR2 reads SASEGT. V was clipped by 8 bases and J by 3 bases; unmatched bases: 11. CDR3 size: 15 residues. CDR3: CASWEAGSRTDTQYF. The CDR3 DNA sequence: TGTGCCAGCTGGGAAGCGGGATCGAGGACAGATACGCAGTATTTT.

The chain couples TRBV7-9 to TRBJ2-1, with D possibly matching TRBD2 (6 bases). Germline assignment: CDR1 SEHNR and CDR2 FQNEAQ (reference sequence). V was shortened by 4 bases and J by 8 bases, with 9 bases between the two germline ends. The CDR3 contains 12 residues. For the CDR3, the DNA is TGTGCCAGCAGCTCGGAGGGGTATGAGCAGTTCTTC. Amino acid sequence: CASSSEGYEQFF.

At least ten counts were recorded for this clonotype. This chain joins TRBV20-1 and TRBJ2-1; TRBD2 aligns across 14 bases. The V and J ends lost 0 bases and 7 bases, in that order; junction bases with no gene match: 8. CDR3 size: 17 residues. Per the germline V gene, CDR1 is DFQATT and CDR2 is SNEGSKA (reference sequence). CDR3 DNA sequence: TGCAGTGCTAGAGATCTGGGGACTAGCGGGAGACGAAATGAGCAGTTCTTC. Its translation is CSARDLGTSGRRNEQFF.

This clonotype was seen a handful of times. This rearrangement joins TRBV25-1 to TRBJ2-5; D gene uncertain. CDR3 length equals 14 residues. The ends were cut back, 6 bases at V and 2 bases at J, with 13 bases in the middle. Germline V gene lookup returns CDR1 MGHDK and CDR2 SYGVNS. The CDR3 sequence: CASSPVGSQETQYF. The CDR3 DNA is TGTGCCAGCAGCCCCGTCGGGTCTCAAGAGACCCAGTACTTC.

V and J are TRBV7-9 and TRBJ2-1; TRBD1 or TRBD2 may be the D gene (7 bases each). The germline gives CDR1 SEHNR, CDR2 FQNEAQ (reference sequence). The CDR3 totals 17 residues. V was shortened by 1 base and J by 1 base, with 14 bases between the two germline ends. CDR3 in amino acids: CASSLEAGQISYNEQFF. CDR3 nucleotides: TGTGCCAGCAGCTTAGAAGCGGGACAGATATCCTACAATGAGCAGTTCTTC.

The table lists this clonotype with a few counts. This sequence joins TRBV20-1 and TRBJ1-2; no firm D call. This CDR3 spans 10 amino acids. Germline CDR1 reads DFQATT; CDR2 reads SNEGSKA (reference sequence). V was pared by 1 base and J by 6 bases, with 3 bases between. CDR3 coding DNA: TGCAGTGCTAGAGGAAATGGCTACACCTTC. Translation gives CSARGNGYTF.

The table lists this clonotype with many counts. The chain employs TRBV12-3 or TRBV12-4 and TRBJ1-1; D is perhaps TRBD1 (5 bases). CDR3 size: 13 residues. V shed 2 bases and J shed 3 bases, with 7 bases lying between them. The chain's CDR3 is CASSLIRDTEAFF. The CDR3, as DNA: TGTGCCAGCAGTTTAATCAGGGACACTGAAGCTTTCTTT.

As DNA, the CDR3 is TGCAGTGCCCATAGCGGTTCGTCCTACAATGAGCAGTTCTTC. Its protein product is CSAHSGSSYNEQFF. The chain links TRBV20-1 to TRBJ2-1, with a tentative D call TRBD2 (6 bases). The germline V gene encodes CDR1 DFQATT and CDR2 SNEGSKA (reference sequence). The CDR3 totals 14 residues. V was pared by 6 bases and J by 1 base, with 13 bases between.